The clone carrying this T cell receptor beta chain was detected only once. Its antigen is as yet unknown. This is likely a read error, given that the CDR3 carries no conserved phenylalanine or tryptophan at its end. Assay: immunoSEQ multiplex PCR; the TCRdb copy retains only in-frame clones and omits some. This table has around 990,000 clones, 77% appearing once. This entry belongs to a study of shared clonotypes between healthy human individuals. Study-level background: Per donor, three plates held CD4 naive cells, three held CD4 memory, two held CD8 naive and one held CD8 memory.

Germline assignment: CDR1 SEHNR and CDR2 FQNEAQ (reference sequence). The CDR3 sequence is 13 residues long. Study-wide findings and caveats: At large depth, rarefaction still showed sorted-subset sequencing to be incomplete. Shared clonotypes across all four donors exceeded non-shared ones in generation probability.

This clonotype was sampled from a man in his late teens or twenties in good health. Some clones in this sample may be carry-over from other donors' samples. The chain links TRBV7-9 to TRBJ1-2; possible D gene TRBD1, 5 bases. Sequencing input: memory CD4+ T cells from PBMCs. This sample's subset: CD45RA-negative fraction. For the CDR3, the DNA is TGTACCAGCAGCTTTTTCCAGGGATATGGCTACACCTTA. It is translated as CTSSFFQGYGYTL.